This TCR beta chain emerged from a study of blood T cell repertoires in COVID-19. Study in general: Some COVID-19 samples were acute and others convalescent; all came from the United States, Italy and Spain. PBMCs, B-cell-depleted T cells, or T cells were the source of the cDNA or gDNA that made up the material.

With V trimmed by 4 bases and J by 3 bases, 4 bases remained unmatched. The CDR3 totals 16 residues. CDR1 and CDR2 from the germline V gene are SGHNT and YYREEE (reference sequence). The sample holds a few counts of this clone. Original data processing: Using reference gene primer amplification, nucleated cell counts were estimated. Using immunoSEQ multiplex PCR, the repertoire was profiled, and TCRdb retains in-frame clones only, with some absent. Clone size and the V and J calls come from that table; the DNA yielded D and trimming. The repertoire consists of some 52,000 clones, with just over 85% occurring once and the leading ten covering 28%.

The sequenced sample was peripheral blood. The TCR originated in a human donor in a cohort sampled during active COVID-19. The rearrangement uses TRBV5-4 and TRBJ2-5; 15 nucleotides match TRBD2. The CDR3 spells CASSAGLAGGKETQYF. The CDR3 nucleotides read TGTGCCAGCAGCGCGGGACTAGCGGGGGGAAAAGAGACCCAGTACTTC. The full variable domain, completed using reference TRBV5-4 and TRBJ2-5, is ETGVTQSPTHLIKTRGQQVTLRCSSQSGHNTVSWYQQALGQGPQFIFQYYREEENGRGNFPPRFSGLQFPNYSSELNVNALELDDSALYLCASSAGLAGGKETQYFGPGTRLLVL.